Listed below are T cell receptor beta chains from one sample, sequenced in a study of shared clonotypes between healthy human individuals. Profiling relied on immunoSEQ multiplex PCR, and the TCRdb table lists in-frame clones only, not all of them. The repertoire holds over a million clones, with more than 95% as singletons. The sequenced material came from naive CD4+ T cells sorted from blood. Every receptor here comes from a man under 40 in good health. Each CDR3 is given with its conserved first and last residue. D genes are given only for firm matches. Clone size is not always given. Where it is, it says once, few, many or a class for expanded clones.

D: TRBD1
size: NA
V: TRBV27
J: TRBJ2-5
DNA: TGTGCCAGCAGTGCCCAGGGGGCCCAAGAGACCCAGTACTTC
CDR3: CASSAQGAQETQYF

D: TRBD1
size: NA
V: TRBV5-1
J: TRBJ2-7
DNA: TGCGCCAGCAGCTTGGGCAGGACAGGGATCTACGAGCAGTACTTC
CDR3: CASSLGRTGIYEQYF

D: NA
size: NA
V: TRBV10-3
J: TRBJ2-3
DNA: TGTGCCATCAGTGAGTCCTTGTGGGGTGGCGGCACAGATACGCAGTATTTT
CDR3: CAISESLWGGGTDTQYF

D: NA
size: NA
V: TRBV20-1
J: TRBJ1-2
DNA: TGCAGTGCTTCTCGGTCTGCCTACACCTTC
CDR3: CSASRSAYTF

D: NA
size: NA
V: TRBV11-3
J: TRBJ2-5
DNA: TGTGCCACCTCGGGCGGGAGAGGGGGGGAGACCCAGTACTTC
CDR3: CATSGGRGGETQYF

D: NA
size: NA
V: TRBV5-6
J: TRBJ1-1
DNA: TGTGCCAGCAGCTTGGTGCGCAGTGAAGCTTTCTTT
CDR3: CASSLVRSEAFF

D: NA
size: NA
V: TRBV9
J: TRBJ2-1
DNA: NA
CDR3: CASSVAQGAAGLFF

D: TRBD1
size: NA
V: TRBV2
J: TRBJ2-3
DNA: TGTGCCAGCAGTGAAGAGAGACAGGGTTCGTATTTT
CDR3: CASSEERQGSYF

D: NA
size: NA
V: TRBV9
J: TRBJ2-7
DNA: TGTGCCAGCAGCGTAGAGGGAGTCGAGCAGTACTTC
CDR3: CASSVEGVEQYF

D: NA
size: NA
V: TRBV6-1
J: TRBJ1-1
DNA: TGTGCCAGCAGTGAAGCGTACAGCGGCACTGAAGCTTTCTTT
CDR3: CASSEAYSGTEAFF

D: NA
size: NA
V: TRBV5-1
J: TRBJ1-2
DNA: TGCGCCAGCAGCTTGGAAGCGGCAGGGCTTAATTATGGCTACACCTTC
CDR3: CASSLEAAGLNYGYTF

D: NA
size: NA
V: TRBV7-2
J: TRBJ2-3
DNA: TGTGCCAGCAGCCCGCGCAGGGGAAGCACAGATACGCAGTATTTT
CDR3: CASSPRRGSTDTQYF

D: NA
size: NA
V: TRBV7-2
J: TRBJ1-2
DNA: TGTGCCAGCAGCTTAGCGGTTCGGGACGCTCACTATGGCTACACCTTC
CDR3: CASSLAVRDAHYGYTF

D: NA
size: NA
V: TRBV6-5
J: TRBJ2-3
DNA: TGTGCCAGCAGTTACACCTGGTCGGATACGCAGTATTTT
CDR3: CASSYTWSDTQYF

D: NA
size: NA
V: TRBV7-8
J: TRBJ2-7
DNA: TGTGCCAGCAGCTTGCCGGCTACCTCCTACGAGCAGTACTTC
CDR3: CASSLPATSYEQYF

D: NA
size: NA
V: TRBV6-5
J: TRBJ1-4
DNA: TGTGCCAGCAGTTACTCAGGGCAGGGAGGCGAAAAACTGTTTTTT
CDR3: CASSYSGQGGEKLFF

D: NA
size: NA
V: TRBV7-2
J: TRBJ2-4
DNA: TGTGCCAGCAGCTTACAGGGCTACATTCAGTACTTC
CDR3: CASSLQGYIQYF

D: NA
size: once
V: TRBV21-1
J: TRBJ2-4
DNA: TGTGCCAGCAGGGGTACTTACAGGAAGTATGTTCAGTACTTC
CDR3: CASRGTYRKYVQYF

D: TRBD2
size: NA
V: TRBV2
J: TRBJ2-7
DNA: TGTGCCAGCAGCATCCCGAGCCGATTAACTAGCGACGAGCAGTACTTC
CDR3: CASSIPSRLTSDEQYF

D: NA
size: NA
V: TRBV5-1
J: TRBJ2-1
DNA: TGCGCCAGCAGCCCCGCGGGCCGGTCCTACAATGAGCAGTTCTTC
CDR3: CASSPAGRSYNEQFF

D: NA
size: NA
V: TRBV28
J: TRBJ2-5
DNA: TGTGCCAGCAGTTTGGTGGTGGGGGGAGAGACCCAGTACTTC
CDR3: CASSLVVGGETQYF

D: TRBD2
size: NA
V: TRBV5-1
J: TRBJ2-7
DNA: TGCGCCAGCAGCCCCCGGGGGGGGTCCTACGAGCAGTACTTC
CDR3: CASSPRGGSYEQYF

D: NA
size: NA
V: TRBV28
J: TRBJ1-1
DNA: TGTGCCAGCACCGGCAGGGACCTCACTGAAGCTTTCTTT
CDR3: CASTGRDLTEAFF

D: NA
size: NA
V: TRBV7-2
J: TRBJ2-6
DNA: TGTGCCAGCAGCTGGGCCGATCTTGGGGCCAACGTCCTGACTTTC
CDR3: CASSWADLGANVLTF

D: NA
size: NA
V: TRBV28
J: TRBJ2-5
DNA: TGTGCCAGCAGCAAATTAGCGGAACAAGAGACCCAGTACTTC
CDR3: CASSKLAEQETQYF

D: TRBD2
size: NA
V: TRBV18
J: TRBJ2-1
DNA: TGTGCCAGCTCACGCAGCGGGGGCTCCTACAATGAGCAGTTCTTC
CDR3: CASSRSGGSYNEQFF

D: NA
size: NA
V: TRBV11-2
J: TRBJ2-7
DNA: TGTGCCATCCCAGGGTCAAAAACCCACGAGCAGTACTTC
CDR3: CAIPGSKTHEQYF